Here is one T cell receptor (beta chain) with its context. Sequenced material consisted of expressed TCRB transcripts (all of the isolated RNA was reverse transcribed). The table came from immunoSEQ multiplex PCR; TCRdb's copy has only in-frame clones and leaves some out. The data hold under 300,000 clones, with roughly 8% observed a single time. Stem cell-like memory, regulatory, central memory and naive CD4+ cells were sorted via CD45RO/CCR7/CD25/CD127/CD95/CD27. The trim removed 5 bases at V and 0 bases at J, leaving 6 bases unmatched. The germline V gene has CDR1 SEHNR and CDR2 FQNEAQ (reference sequence). The CDR3 consists of 16 residues. These data originate in a study of beta chain features in type 1 diabetes.

The genes are TRBV7-9 and TRBJ2-1; 8 bases align to TRBD1. This receptor was taken from a woman aged 18 to 35 in good health. Sequencing used central memory CD4+ T cells from blood. The CDR3 reads CASSLWTGRSYNEQFF. CDR3 coding DNA: TGTGCCAGCAGCCTTTGGACAGGGCGCTCCTACAATGAGCAGTTCTTC.